These 22 T cell receptor beta chains were sequenced from one sample in a study of blood T cells in healthy people across ages. The second PCR ran about 6 to 11 cycles with a sample-barcoded 5' primer and J-beta primers. TCRdb processed the 5' RACE reads anew with MiXCR; each CDR3 protein has one entry. The sample holds roughly 930,000 distinct CDR3 sequences; around 46% are singletons and the top ten take under 15%. The sequenced sample was blood. These receptors all stem from a young man in good health.

V gene TRBV6-2 or TRBV6-3 combines with J gene TRBJ2-1, with D possibly matching TRBD2 (5 bases). Per germline, CDR1 MNHEY and CDR2 SVGEGT. V was pared by 7 bases and J by 2 bases, with 12 bases between. This CDR3 is 14 amino acids long. The CDR3 DNA follows: TGTGCCAGCACTCCTGCGGAGGCCTACAATGAGCAGTTCTTC. Protein sequence: CASTPAEAYNEQFF.

V usage is TRBV9 and J usage is TRBJ2-7; 8 bases fit TRBD1. V lost 0 bases, J lost 3 bases, and 5 bases stayed unmatched. There are 15 residues in the CDR3. The germline V gene has CDR1 SGDLS and CDR2 YYNGEE. This CDR3 is CASSVGGQGGYEQYF. DNA of the CDR3: TGTGCCAGCAGCGTAGGCGGACAGGGTGGCTACGAGCAGTACTTC. The whole variable domain, remainder taken from reference TRBV9 and TRBJ2-7, is DSGVTQTPKHLITATGQRVTLRCSPRSGDLSVYWYQQSLDQGLQFLIQYYNGEERAKGNILERFSAQQFPDLHSELNLSSLELGDSALYFCASSVGGQGGYEQYFGPGTRLTVT.

A few counts support this clonotype. The chain joins TRBV28 to TRBJ2-7; 9 bases agree with TRBD1. From germline, CDR1 is MDHEN and CDR2 SYDVKM. The CDR3 has 15 residues. The trim removed 6 bases at V and 3 bases at J, leaving 9 bases unmatched. CDR3 region: CASRLPGQGLYEQYF. The CDR3 bases are TGTGCCAGCAGGTTGCCGGGACAGGGACTCTACGAGCAGTACTTC.

The chain links TRBV7-2 to TRBJ2-5; possibly TRBD2 for D (6 bases). The J call could be wrong; TRBJ2-7 is a better fit for the DNA end. This CDR3 has 14 amino acids. From germline, CDR1 is SGHTA and CDR2 FQGNSA. Here the CDR3 reads CASSVGLTTYEQYF. Here the CDR3 DNA reads TGTGCCAGCAGCGTGGGACTGACGACCTACGAGCAGTACTTC.

The chain combines TRBV4-3 with TRBJ2-1; 10 bases align to TRBD2. The CDR3 runs 17 residues. In germline, CDR1 is LGHNA, CDR2 YSLEER. V dropped 0 bases and J dropped 4; count of bases not matched to a gene: 6. As DNA, the CDR3 is TGCGCCAGCAGCCAAGACATAGGACTAGCGGCTTACAATGAGCAGTTCTTC. Residues: CASSQDIGLAAYNEQFF.

This clonotype has just a few counts. V and J are TRBV12-3 or TRBV12-4 and TRBJ1-5; 7 bases fit TRBD1. CDR3 size: 12 residues. The V and J ends lost 6 bases and 6 bases, in that order; junction bases with no gene match: 2. DNA for the CDR3: TGTGCCAGCAGACAGGGGCTTCAGCCCCAGCATTTT. It is translated as CASRQGLQPQHF.

On this clonotype: The junction and the germline gene differ at one end; a read error may be behind it. The V gene is TRBV6-1, the J gene TRBJ2-3; D assignment may be TRBD1 or TRBD2 (5 bases each). The CDR3 covers 15 residues. The germline CDR1 and CDR2 sequences are MNHNS and SASEGT. The CDR3 loop reads CASSELAGTTGTQYF. CDR3 DNA sequence: TGTGCCAGCAGTGAACTTGCAGGGACCACAGGTACGCAGTATTTT.

In DNA form, the CDR3 reads TGTGCCAGCAGTTTTGTGCAGGGGGCCAACTATGGCTACACCTTC. This sequence encodes CASSFVQGANYGYTF. The chain uses TRBV12-3 or TRBV12-4 and TRBJ1-2; TRBD1 agrees at 8 bases. The CDR3 spans 15 residues. V shed 3 bases and J 2 bases; nucleotides not matched to a gene: 5.

This chain uses TRBV7-2 with TRBJ2-5; TRBD2 aligns across 9 bases. The J call may be incorrect, as the DNA end agrees better with TRBJ2-7. CDR3 length: 14 amino acids. CDR1 and CDR2 from the germline V gene are SGHTA and FQGNSA. The CDR3 nucleotides are TGTGCCAGCAGACTCGGGACTAGCAAGTACGAGCAGTACTTC. This translates into CASRLGTSKYEQYF.

The chain combines TRBV28 with TRBJ2-7; 9 bases are shared with TRBD2. Germline assignment: CDR1 MDHEN and CDR2 SYDVKM. This CDR3 spans 18 amino acids. After removal of 3 bases from V and 3 bases from J, the junction contained 15 bases not matched to a gene. The chain's CDR3 is CASSFPPSSGTTGYEQYF. Written as DNA, the CDR3 is TGTGCCAGCAGTTTCCCCCCCTCTAGCGGGACAACCGGCTACGAGCAGTACTTC.

The V gene is TRBV5-1, the J gene TRBJ2-7; 8 bases are a match to TRBD1. Germline assignment: CDR1 SGHRS and CDR2 YFSETQ. The trim removed 2 bases at V and 3 bases at J, leaving 4 bases unmatched. The CDR3 is 14 residues long. CDR3 sequence (DNA): TGCGCCAGCAGCTTCCCGGGACAGGACTACGAGCAGTACTTC. This translates into CASSFPGQDYEQYF. The full variable domain, completed using reference TRBV5-1 and TRBJ2-7, is KAGVTQTPRYLIKTRGQQVTLSCSPISGHRSVSWYQQTPGQGLQFLFEYFSETQRNKGNFPGRFSGRQFSNSRSEMNVSTLELGDSALYLCASSFPGQDYEQYFGPGTRLTVT.

This chain uses TRBV7-8 with TRBJ2-7, with 9 bases aligning to TRBD1. The CDR3 consists of 15 residues. Germline loops: CDR1 SGHVS, CDR2 FQNEAQ. V lost 4 bases to trimming and J lost 1 base; unmatched junction nucleotides: 5. In DNA form, the CDR3 reads TGTGCCAGCAGCTATGGGACAGGGACTTCCTACGAGCAGTACTTC. Its protein product is CASSYGTGTSYEQYF. The variable domain in full, completed from reference TRBV7-8 and TRBJ2-7, reads GAGVSQSPRYKVAKRGQDVALRCDPISGHVSLFWYQQALGQGPEFLTYFQNEAQLDKSGLPSDRFFAERPEGSVSTLKIQRTQQEDSAVYLCASSYGTGTSYEQYFGPGTRLTVT.

The chain employs TRBV20-1 and TRBJ1-2; D gene uncertain. V lost 0 bases and J lost 8, with 13 bases in between. CDR3 length: 13 amino acids. Germline V gene lookup returns CDR1 DFQATT and CDR2 SNEGSKA (reference sequence). The CDR3 loop reads CSAREFRETGYTF. CDR3 nucleotides: TGCAGTGCTAGAGAGTTCCGGGAAACAGGCTACACCTTC.

This clonotype was seen more than once but under ten times. The chain couples TRBV25-1 to TRBJ2-7; D is perhaps TRBD1 or TRBD2 (6 bases each). The CDR3 spans 14 residues. The V end was cut by 5 bases, the J end by 5 bases, with 16 bases between. Germline CDR1 and CDR2: MGHDK and SYGVNS. The CDR3 coding sequence is TGTGCCAGCAGTACTGATCCTAGGGGGGACGAGCAGTACTTC. Amino acid sequence: CASSTDPRGDEQYF.

The CDR3 loop is CSATDRVGDTQYF. The CDR3 bases are TGCAGTGCTACCGACAGGGTAGGGGATACGCAGTATTTT. This chain uses TRBV20-1 with TRBJ2-3; 7 bases fit TRBD1. The CDR3 consists of 13 residues. CDR1 is DFQATT and CDR2 is SNEGSKA in the germline V gene (reference sequence). The V segment lost 4 bases and the J segment 6 bases; nucleotides outside the gene matches: 7.

The chain joins TRBV6-5 to TRBJ2-7, with 12 bases identical to TRBD2. V shed 0 bases, J shed 2 bases, and the junction held 2 bases outside the gene matches. The length of the CDR3 is 16 residues. Per germline, CDR1 MNHEY and CDR2 SVGAGI. The CDR3 protein is CASSYSLAGGPYEQYF. CDR3 coding DNA: TGTGCCAGCAGTTACTCACTAGCGGGGGGCCCCTACGAGCAGTACTTC.

This rearrangement joins TRBV3-1 to TRBJ1-2, with D possibly matching TRBD1 (6 bases). This CDR3 is 15 amino acids long. V was trimmed by 4 bases and J by 0 bases, leaving 12 bases between them. Germline CDR1 is LGHDT and CDR2 is YNNKEL (reference sequence). The CDR3, as DNA: TGTGCCAGCAGCCCCCTACAGGGAGCTAACTATGGCTACACCTTC. It is translated as CASSPLQGANYGYTF.

This chain links TRBV20-1 with TRBJ2-7, with 10 bases that match TRBD2. Trimming cost V 1 base and J 1 base; bases outside gene matches: 7. This CDR3 has 16 residues. Per the germline V gene, CDR1 is DFQATT and CDR2 is SNEGSKA (reference sequence). CDR3 region: CSARGGSGGLSYEQYF. The CDR3 nucleotides are TGCAGTGCTAGAGGGGGTAGCGGGGGGCTATCCTACGAGCAGTACTTC.

V is TRBV4-1 and J is TRBJ2-3; 8 positions match TRBD1. The V gene's germline CDR1 is MGHRA and CDR2 YSYEKL. V gave up 5 bases and J gave up 2 bases; unmatched junction bases: 9. The CDR3 runs 16 residues. CDR3 amino acids: CASSDRQGYTTDTQYF. The CDR3 coding sequence is TGCGCCAGCAGCGATCGACAGGGGTATACCACAGATACGCAGTATTTT.

The chain carries TRBV27 and TRBJ2-3; weak D call: TRBD2 (5 bases). The CDR3 loop spans 15 amino acids. Trimming shortened V by 6 bases and J by 2 bases, and 15 bases separated the two germline ends. Germline V gives CDR1 MNHEY, CDR2 SMNVEV (reference sequence). The DNA of the CDR3 is TGTGCCAGCAGGCGAGCGGCGATTTTCACAGATACGCAGTATTTT. It yields the protein CASRRAAIFTDTQYF.

The gene calls are TRBV20-1 and TRBJ1-6, with D maybe TRBD1 (5 bases). The CDR3 extends over 15 amino acids. Germline V gene data show CDR1 as DFQATT and CDR2 as SNEGSKA (reference sequence). Trimming removed 3 bases from V and 0 bases from J, with 9 bases in between. CDR3 nucleotides: TGCAGTGCTAGTGTGGGGGGCTCCTATAATTCACCCCTCCACTTT. Protein sequence: CSASVGGSYNSPLHF.

The chain employs TRBV20-1 and TRBJ1-2; a weak D match, TRBD1 (5 bases). The CDR3 runs 13 residues. Germline assignment: CDR1 DFQATT and CDR2 SNEGSKA (reference sequence). V was cut by 3 bases and J by 5 bases, with 13 bases left in between. CDR3 sequence: CSARAGQVYGYTF. CDR3 sequence (DNA): TGCAGTGCTAGGGCGGGGCAGGTTTATGGCTACACCTTC.